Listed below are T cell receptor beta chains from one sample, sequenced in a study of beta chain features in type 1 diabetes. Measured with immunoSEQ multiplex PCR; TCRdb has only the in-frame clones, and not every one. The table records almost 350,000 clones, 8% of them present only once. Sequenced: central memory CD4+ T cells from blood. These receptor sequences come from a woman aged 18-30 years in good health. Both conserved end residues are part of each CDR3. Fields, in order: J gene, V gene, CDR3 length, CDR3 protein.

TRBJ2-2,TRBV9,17,CASSVAVGLAHTGELFF
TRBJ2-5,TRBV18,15,CASSPNRAVGETQYF
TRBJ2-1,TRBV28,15,CASSLWTSGNNEQFF
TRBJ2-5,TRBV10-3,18,CAISQGATSAKDQETQYF
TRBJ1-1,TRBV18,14,CASSPSTGTTEAFF
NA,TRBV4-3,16,CASSQATTSVAYEQYF
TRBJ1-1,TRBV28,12,CASHATGTEAFF
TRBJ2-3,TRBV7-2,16,CASSLVYPSGADTQYF
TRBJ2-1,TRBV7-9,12,CASSMDSFKQFF
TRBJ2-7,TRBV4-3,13,CASSRDLPYEQYF
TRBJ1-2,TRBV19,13,CASHPGGNYGYTF
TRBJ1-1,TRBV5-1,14,CASAYYRKETEAFF
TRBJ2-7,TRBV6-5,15,CASSYEAGGRSEQYF
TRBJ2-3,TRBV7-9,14,CASSFTGRTDTQYF
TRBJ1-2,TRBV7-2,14,CASSFEGQVYGYTF
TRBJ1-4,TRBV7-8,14,CASSLALGNEKLFF
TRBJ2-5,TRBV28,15,CASSLQPQIGETQYF
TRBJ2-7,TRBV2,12,CASSVSRYEQYF
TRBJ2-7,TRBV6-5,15,CASSSRQGITYEQYF
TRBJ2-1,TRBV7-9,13,CASTLLAGFEQFF
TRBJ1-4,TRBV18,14,CASSPGTEDVKLFF
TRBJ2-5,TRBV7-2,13,CASSLRGGETQYF
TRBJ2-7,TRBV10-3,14,CAISAAGSSYEQYF
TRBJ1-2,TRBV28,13,CASKKADNYGYTF
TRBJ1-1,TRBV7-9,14,CASSLLGLGDEAFF
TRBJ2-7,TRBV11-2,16,CASSSTGTSGTYEQYF
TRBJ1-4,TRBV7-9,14,CASSHSGTALKLFF
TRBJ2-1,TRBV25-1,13,CASSEYSVREQFF
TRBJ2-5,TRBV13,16,CASSSREREVGETQYF
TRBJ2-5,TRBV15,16,CATSRGAQGPQETQYF
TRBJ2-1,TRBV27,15,CASSLGTPLRDEQFF
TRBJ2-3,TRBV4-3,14,CASSQERSTDTQYF
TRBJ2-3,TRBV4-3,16,CASSRYQREGEDTQYF
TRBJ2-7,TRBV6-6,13,CASSYSGTYEQYF